The 32 T cell receptor beta chains presented below share a single source sample, sequenced in a study of blood T cell repertoires in COVID-19. Profiled with immunoSEQ multiplex PCR; TCRdb holds only in-frame clones, not every one. In the table there are some 140,000 clones, over 60% of which are singletons. Sequenced material: peripheral blood. The receptors here all came from a man aged 80 or over with acute or convalescent COVID-19.

V gene TRBV6-4 combines with J gene TRBJ1-1; TRBD1 agrees at 7 bases. Germline V gene sequence: CDR1 MRHNA, CDR2 SNTAGT. The CDR3 extends over 16 amino acids. Losses at the gene ends were 10 bases for V and 0 bases for J; bases not matched to a gene: 14. As DNA, the CDR3 is TGTGCCACCCCTTCTTCCGGGACAGCTCTGAACACTGAAGCTTTCTTT. Encoded protein: CATPSSGTALNTEAFF.

The DNA for the CDR3 is TGTGCCAGCACCCTCCGGGCTAATGAAAAACTGTTTTTT. Translating it yields CASTLRANEKLFF. The rearrangement uses TRBV5-5 and TRBJ1-4; D is ambiguous. Trimming stripped 6 bases from V and 3 bases from J, with 9 bases between. Germline-derived CDR1 and CDR2 are SGHKS and YYEKEE (reference sequence). The length of the CDR3 is 13 residues.

The gene calls are TRBV27 and TRBJ1-6; no clear D. Trimming took off 7 bases at V and 0 bases at J, with 4 bases between the two ends. Germline-derived CDR1 and CDR2 are MNHEY and SMNVEV (reference sequence). CDR3 length: 13 amino acids. The CDR3 sequence is CASTSSYNSPLHF. The CDR3 DNA reads as TGTGCCAGCACCAGCTCCTATAATTCACCCCTCCACTTT.

The J gene is TRBJ1-2, the V gene TRBV6-5, with 9 bases identical to TRBD1. Losses at the gene ends were 7 bases for V and 5 bases for J; bases not matched to a gene: 11. In germline, CDR1 is MNHEY, CDR2 SVGAGI. This CDR3 is built from 15 residues. CDR3 nucleotide sequence: TGTGCCAGCAATTCGAGACAGGGGGGTAGTTATGGCTACACCTTC. It yields the protein CASNSRQGGSYGYTF.

As DNA, the CDR3 is TGTGCCAGCAGCGTACCTACCCCGACAGGGAACAATTCACCCCTCCACTTT. It encodes CASSVPTPTGNNSPLHF. The chain links TRBV9 to TRBJ1-6, with 7 bases identical to TRBD1. The germline CDR1 and CDR2 sequences are SGDLS and YYNGEE. The trim removed 1 base at V and 7 bases at J, leaving 11 bases unmatched. The CDR3 has 17 amino acids. The full variable domain, in which reference TRBV9 and TRBJ1-6 provide the parts outside the CDR3, is DSGVTQTPKHLITATGQRVTLRCSPRSGDLSVYWYQQSLDQGLQFLIQYYNGEERAKGNILERFSAQQFPDLHSELNLSSLELGDSALYFCASSVPTPTGNNSPLHFGNGTRLTVT.

CDR3 loop: CAISATTSGQETQYF. CDR3 bases: TGTGCCATCAGTGCCACGACTAGCGGCCAAGAGACCCAGTACTTC. The V and J genes are TRBV10-3 and TRBJ2-5, with 9 bases aligning to TRBD2. V dropped 4 bases and J dropped 1; count of bases not matched to a gene: 4. Germline CDR1 is ENHRY and CDR2 is SYGVKD. The CDR3 is made up of 15 amino acids.

V and J are TRBV7-3 and TRBJ2-2; 9 positions agree with TRBD1. The CDR3 totals 19 residues. V trimming: 6 bases; J trimming: 3 bases; junction bases outside the gene matches: 17. Germline-derived CDR1 and CDR2 are SGHTA and FQGTGA. CDR3 nucleotide sequence: TGTGCCAGCAGTGCGAAACGAGGACCGGGACAGGGTTACACCGGGGAGCTGTTTTTT. This sequence encodes CASSAKRGPGQGYTGELFF.

This clone was observed a few times. The chain uses TRBV7-2 and TRBJ1-1; D call uncertain. V lost 6 bases, J lost 4 bases, and 15 bases lay in between. Germline CDR1 is SGHTA and CDR2 is FQGNSA. The CDR3 consists of 14 residues. The CDR3 spells CASRLRLVGTEAFF. The CDR3 DNA is TGTGCCAGCAGGCTCAGGTTGGTCGGCACTGAAGCTTTCTTT.

The chain couples TRBV10-3 to TRBJ1-1; D might be TRBD1 (5 bases). Between the trimmed V and J ends, which lost 1 base and 3 bases, there was a span of 9 bases. The germline V gene encodes CDR1 ENHRY and CDR2 SYGVKD. The CDR3 loop spans 14 amino acids. The CDR3 protein is CAISEFRGDTEAFF. The CDR3 nucleotides are TGTGCCATCAGTGAGTTTAGGGGTGACACTGAAGCTTTCTTT.

The CDR3 spells CASSPGGRGATYEQYF. Here the CDR3 DNA reads TGTGCCAGCAGCCCCGGAGGGCGGGGGGCTACCTACGAGCAGTACTTC. The chain combines TRBV7-6 with TRBJ2-7; 8 bases fit TRBD2. With V trimmed by 5 bases and J by 2 bases, 11 bases remained unmatched. This CDR3 is built from 16 residues. Germline CDR1 is SGHVS and CDR2 is FNYEAQ. Together with reference TRBV7-6 and TRBJ2-7, the CDR3 gives the full variable domain: GAGVSQSPRYKVTKRGQDVALRCDPISGHVSLYWYRQALGQGPEFLTYFNYEAQQDKSGLPNDRFSAERPEGSISTLTIQRTEQRDSAMYRCASSPGGRGATYEQYFGPGTRLTVT.

The V and J genes are TRBV21-1 and TRBJ1-1. TRBV21-1 is noted as a pseudogene. CDR3 length equals 15 residues. The DNA of the CDR3 is TGTGCCAGCAGCAAACTCACCGGGAGGAGAACTGAAGCTTTCTTT. Protein sequence: CASSKLTGRRTEAFF.

The V call is TRBV24-1, the J call TRBJ2-7, with 9 bases identical to TRBD1. CDR3 length: 16 amino acids. Germline assignment: CDR1 KGHDR and CDR2 SFDVKD. With 4 bases clipped from V and 1 base from J, the junction kept 7 bases outside the gene matches. The CDR3 region is CATSDQPGQGSYEQYF. The CDR3, as DNA: TGTGCCACCAGTGACCAGCCGGGACAGGGTTCCTACGAGCAGTACTTC.

The genes are TRBV5-4 and TRBJ1-1; TRBD1 is a possible D gene (6 bases). Trimming took off 6 bases at V and 4 bases at J, with 19 bases between the two ends. CDR3 length equals 15 residues. Per germline, CDR1 SGHNT and CDR2 YYREEE (reference sequence). CDR3 sequence (DNA): TGTGCCAGCACCCCCCAAGGGGGGGGAGTCACTGAAGCTTTCTTT. This encodes CASTPQGGGVTEAFF.

The chain carries TRBV5-1 and TRBJ2-7; 7 nucleotides line up with TRBD1. In germline, CDR1 is SGHRS, CDR2 YFSETQ. Losses at the gene ends were 1 base for V and 1 base for J; bases not matched to a gene: 14. The CDR3 is 18 residues long. This chain's CDR3 is CASSLLIATGWVSYEQYF. The CDR3 coding sequence is TGCGCCAGCAGCTTGCTTATCGCGACAGGGTGGGTTTCCTACGAGCAGTACTTC.

The CDR3: CASSEGDYGYTF. In DNA form, the CDR3 reads TGTGCCAGCAGTGAAGGGGACTATGGCTACACCTTC. This chain connects TRBV5-8 to TRBJ1-2, with D possibly being TRBD1 (5 bases). V was shortened by 5 bases and J by 3 bases, with 8 bases between the two germline ends. The CDR3 extends over 12 amino acids. Germline-derived CDR1 and CDR2 are SGHTS and YDEGEE.

This chain connects TRBV5-1 to TRBJ1-1; no firm D call. V was shortened by 3 bases and J by 5 bases, with 14 bases between the two germline ends. Per the germline V gene, CDR1 is SGHRS and CDR2 is YFSETQ. The CDR3 covers 14 residues. The CDR3 is CASSSGLRRTEAFF. The CDR3 DNA is TGCGCCAGCAGCTCGGGATTAAGGAGGACTGAAGCTTTCTTT.

V and J are TRBV18 and TRBJ2-2; maybe TRBD1 (5 bases). CDR1 is KGHSH, CDR2 LQKENI, per germline. The CDR3 has 16 amino acids. The ends were cut back, 6 bases at V and 4 bases at J, with 18 bases in the middle. In DNA, the CDR3 is TGTGCCAGCTCCCCTCAAGGGGTCGGAGTCACCGGGGAGCTGTTTTTT. Its translation: CASSPQGVGVTGELFF. The full variable domain, completed using reference TRBV18 and TRBJ2-2, is NAGVMQNPRHLVRRRGQEARLRCSPMKGHSHVYWYRQLPEEGLKFMVYLQKENIIDESGMPKERFSAEFPKEGPSILRIQQVVRGDSAAYFCASSPQGVGVTGELFFGEGSRLTVL.

This clone came up a few times. The CDR3 DNA reads as TGTGCCAGCTACCTTAGCGGGGGGGCCATTAGGGAGACCCAGTACTTC. This codes for CASYLSGGAIRETQYF. V and J are TRBV21-1 and TRBJ2-5; the DNA was not used to check the table's D call, TRBD2. TRBV21-1 is a pseudogene locus. This CDR3 region has 16 residues.

The rearrangement uses TRBV28 and TRBJ1-2, with TRBD1 identical over 7 bases. There are 12 residues in the CDR3. J gave up 7 bases and V 8 bases, and 7 bases lay outside the gene matches. Germline V gives CDR1 MDHEN, CDR2 SYDVKM. The DNA for the CDR3 is TGTGCCAGCTACAGGGGAATGGGTGGCTACACCTTC. Its translation is CASYRGMGGYTF.

This chain connects TRBV2 to TRBJ2-7; possibly TRBD1 for D (6 bases). This CDR3 spans 15 amino acids. Germline-derived CDR1 and CDR2 are SNHLY and FYNNEI. V shed 3 bases and J shed 1 base, with 13 bases lying between them. The CDR3 is CASSERRTESYEQYF. CDR3 sequence (DNA): TGTGCCAGCAGTGAGCGAAGGACAGAGTCCTACGAGCAGTACTTC.

V and J are TRBV7-3 and TRBJ2-2, with a possible D match to TRBD1 (5 bases). Germline V gene data show CDR1 as SGHTA and CDR2 as FQGTGA. V dropped 1 base and J dropped 7 bases, with 10 bases sitting between them. The CDR3 is 14 residues long. CDR3 bases: TGTGCCAGCAGCTTAAAGGCAGGGTACGGGGAGCTGTTTTTT. Translating gives CASSLKAGYGELFF.

The chain combines TRBV19 with TRBJ2-3; D might be TRBD1 (6 bases). Trimming pared 3 bases from V and 4 bases from J, leaving 17 bases between. The CDR3 is made up of 16 amino acids. CDR1 and CDR2 (germline): LNHDA, SQIVND (reference sequence). For the CDR3, the DNA is TGTGCCAGTAGTATCCCCCTCTCACAGGGAGCAGATACGCAGTATTTT. Protein: CASSIPLSQGADTQYF.

This clone appeared once. The chain's CDR3 is CASSSGGQNQPQHF. In nucleotides, the CDR3 is TGTGCCAGCAGCTCCGGTGGGCAGAATCAGCCCCAGCATTTT. The rearrangement joins TRBV7-6 to TRBJ1-5; D call uncertain. Germline values: CDR1 SGHVS, CDR2 FNYEAQ. The CDR3 runs 14 residues. With 4 bases removed from V and 4 bases from J, the gap between germline ends came to 11 bases. The whole variable domain, filled in from reference TRBV7-6 and TRBJ1-5, reads GAGVSQSPRYKVTKRGQDVALRCDPISGHVSLYWYRQALGQGPEFLTYFNYEAQQDKSGLPNDRFSAERPEGSISTLTIQRTEQRDSAMYRCASSSGGQNQPQHFGDGTRLSIL.

This chain joins TRBV15 and TRBJ2-1, with 7 bases aligning to TRBD1. This CDR3 is 15 amino acids long. CDR1 and CDR2 from the germline V gene are LNHNV and YYDKDF (reference sequence). The V segment lost 4 bases and the J segment 3 bases; nucleotides outside the gene matches: 6. The CDR3 nucleotides read TGTGCCACCAGCACTGACAGGGCTCTCTACAATGAGCAGTTCTTC. This translates into CATSTDRALYNEQFF.

CDR3 sequence: CASSSSGSSYNEQFF. In DNA form, the CDR3 reads TGTGCCAGCAGTTCCTCCGGTAGCTCCTACAATGAGCAGTTCTTC. This rearrangement joins TRBV25-1 to TRBJ2-1; D unclear. Germline lookup yields CDR1 MGHDK and CDR2 SYGVNS. CDR3 length: 15 amino acids. V was shortened by 5 bases and J by 0 bases, with 11 bases between the two germline ends.

The chain has TRBV29-1 and TRBJ1-3; 9 nucleotides line up with TRBD1. Germline values: CDR1 SQVTM, CDR2 ANQGSEA. The ends lost 6 bases at V and 3 bases at J; junction bases unmatched: 3. The CDR3 has 13 amino acids. This CDR3 reads CSVRQGGGNTIYF. The CDR3 bases are TGCAGCGTACGACAGGGGGGTGGAAACACCATATATTTT.

This clone showed up just once. J is TRBJ1-2 and V is TRBV7-9; D is undetermined. Germline V gene lookup returns CDR1 SEHNR and CDR2 FQNEAQ (reference sequence). The V and J ends lost 2 bases and 2 bases respectively, with 6 bases between them. This CDR3 spans 13 amino acids. CDR3 sequence (DNA): TGTGCCAGCAGCTTAAATACAAACTATGGCTACACCTTC. Translation: CASSLNTNYGYTF.

The chain has TRBV2 and TRBJ1-6, with D perhaps matching TRBD1 (6 bases). Germline V gives CDR1 SNHLY, CDR2 FYNNEI. V was cut by 0 bases and J by 7 bases, with 10 bases left in between. CDR3 size: 15 residues. The CDR3 is CASSEALTGNSPLHF. CDR3 sequence (DNA): TGTGCCAGCAGTGAAGCACTTACAGGGAATTCACCCCTCCACTTT.

The chain couples TRBV2 to TRBJ2-1; D may be TRBD1 (5 bases). The CDR3 has 16 amino acids. V gave up 5 bases and J gave up 0 bases, with 14 bases separating them. CDR1 is SNHLY and CDR2 is FYNNEI in the germline V gene. The CDR3 protein is CASSRQGSSSYNEQFF. The CDR3 coding sequence is TGTGCCAGCAGTCGTCAGGGCTCTAGCTCCTACAATGAGCAGTTCTTC.

The chain links TRBV4-3 to TRBJ1-1; tentatively, D is TRBD1 (5 bases). Trimming removed 0 bases from V and 4 bases from J, with 12 bases in between. The CDR3 covers 15 residues. Germline V gene sequence: CDR1 LGHNA, CDR2 YSLEER. The CDR3 loop is CASSQDYRQFTEAFF. CDR3 DNA sequence: TGCGCCAGCAGCCAAGATTACAGGCAATTCACTGAAGCTTTCTTT.

This clone has only one observation. The genes are TRBV5-5 and TRBJ2-7; D possibly corresponds to TRBD1 (5 bases). The CDR3 runs 13 residues. Germline assignment: CDR1 SGHKS and CDR2 YYEKEE (reference sequence). Trimming shortened V by 0 bases and J by 3 bases, and 7 bases separated the two germline ends. Here the CDR3 reads CASSLGQNYEQYF. CDR3 bases: TGTGCCAGCAGCTTGGGACAGAACTACGAGCAGTACTTC.

The V gene is TRBV13, the J gene TRBJ2-3, with D perhaps matching TRBD1 (5 bases). CDR1 PRHDT and CDR2 FYEKMQ come from the germline V gene (reference sequence). The CDR3 runs 13 residues. V was pared by 1 base and J by 10 bases, with 12 bases between. CDR3 bases: TGTGCCAGCAGCTTAGTTAGGGGTGATGCGCAGTATTTT. This encodes CASSLVRGDAQYF.